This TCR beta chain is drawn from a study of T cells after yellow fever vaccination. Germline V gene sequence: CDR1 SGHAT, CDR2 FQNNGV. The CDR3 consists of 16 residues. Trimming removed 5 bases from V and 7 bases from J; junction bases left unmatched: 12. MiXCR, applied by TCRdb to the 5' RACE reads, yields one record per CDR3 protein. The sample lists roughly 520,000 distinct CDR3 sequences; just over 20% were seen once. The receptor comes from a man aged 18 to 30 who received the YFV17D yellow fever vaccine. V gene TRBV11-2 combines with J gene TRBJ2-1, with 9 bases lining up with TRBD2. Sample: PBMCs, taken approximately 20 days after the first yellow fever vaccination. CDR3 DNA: TGTGCCAGCAGCCCAGCGGGGGGATCCTTCGGTAATGAGCAGTTCTTC. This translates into CASSPAGGSFGNEQFF.